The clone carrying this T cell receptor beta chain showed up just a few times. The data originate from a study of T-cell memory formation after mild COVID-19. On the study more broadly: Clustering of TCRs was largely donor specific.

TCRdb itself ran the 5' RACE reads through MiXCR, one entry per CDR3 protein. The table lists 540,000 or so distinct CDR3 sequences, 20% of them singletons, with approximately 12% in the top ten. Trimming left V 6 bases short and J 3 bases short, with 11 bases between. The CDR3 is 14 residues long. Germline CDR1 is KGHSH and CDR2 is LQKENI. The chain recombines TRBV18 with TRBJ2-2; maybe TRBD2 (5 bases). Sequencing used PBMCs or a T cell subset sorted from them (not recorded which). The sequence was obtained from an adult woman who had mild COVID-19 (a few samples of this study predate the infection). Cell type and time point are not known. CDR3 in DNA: TGTGCCAGCTCTCCCCAGAGGGACACCGGGGAGCTGTTTTTT. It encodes CASSPQRDTGELFF.